This T cell receptor (beta chain) was sequenced for a study of cytomegalovirus exposure and HLA in healthy donors. With 60 Vbeta and 13 Jbeta primers, the PCR was carried out. TCRdb's copy holds only in-frame clones and misses some; the assay was immunoSEQ multiplex PCR. The sample lists roughly 200,000 clones, over 65% occurring once. Only one count was recorded for this clone. Sequenced: PBMCs. The clonotype comes from a woman aged 60-75 years in good health and CMV-seropositive.

CDR3 DNA: TGTGCCAGCAGCACCGCCCCGGCTAGCGGGATCGGCACCGGGGAGCTGTTTTTT. Translating gives CASSTAPASGIGTGELFF. The rearrangement links TRBV9 to TRBJ2-2; 9 nucleotides agree with TRBD2. The length of the CDR3 is 18 residues. Germline assignment: CDR1 SGDLS and CDR2 YYNGEE. V gave up 4 bases and J gave up 4 bases; unmatched junction bases: 14.